This T cell receptor beta chain is from a study of cytomegalovirus exposure and HLA in healthy donors. Primers: 60 Vbeta forward and 13 Jbeta reverse. Sequencing was performed with immunoSEQ multiplex PCR; in TCRdb, only in-frame clones are kept and a portion is missing. The table has roughly 110,000 clones, 60% to 85% seen once; the top ten hold 2.7%. Trimming removed 1 base at V and 7 bases at J, with 17 bases between. Germline V CDR1 and CDR2: LGHNA, YNFKEQ. CDR3 size: 16 residues. This chain uses TRBV4-2 with TRBJ2-1; D is perhaps TRBD1 (6 bases). The receptor comes from a female donor in good health and CMV-seronegative. Sequences were obtained from PBMCs. CDR3 bases: TGTGCCAGCAGCCAAGGGCCTGATCAGGGGTGGAATGAGCAGTTCTTC. It codes for CASSQGPDQGWNEQFF.